Below, 21 T cell receptor beta chains from the same sample are listed, as sequenced in a study of blood T cell repertoires in COVID-19. Repertoires were generated with immunoSEQ multiplex PCR, while TCRdb's copy carries only in-frame clones and drops some. This sample has 130,000 to 150,000 clones, with roughly four fifths found just once. Sequenced input: peripheral blood. These TCRs come from a human donor with acute or convalescent COVID-19. The donor label of this sample is uncertain.

Written as DNA, the CDR3 is TGTGCCAGCAGCCCAGGGGAGGAAAAACTGTTTTTT. This gives the protein CASSPGEEKLFF. This chain connects TRBV7-2 to TRBJ1-4; a possible D gene is TRBD1 (6 bases). The CDR3 runs 12 residues. V lost 5 bases, J lost 8 bases, and 9 bases lay in between. Germline CDR1 reads SGHTA; CDR2 reads FQGNSA.

The V gene is TRBV18, the J gene TRBJ1-1; D unclear. The CDR3 sequence is 14 residues long. V was clipped by 2 bases and J by 8 bases, with 15 bases between them. Germline V lookup: CDR1 KGHSH, CDR2 LQKENI. DNA for the CDR3: TGTGCCAGCTCACCAACAGACCGACGTTGGGAAGCTTTCTTT. Its translation: CASSPTDRRWEAFF.

This clone has only one observation. DNA of the CDR3: TGCGCCAGCATCGCTGGGACTAGCGGGGGGGATGAGCAGTTCTTC. It is translated as CASIAGTSGGDEQFF. The chain recombines TRBV5-1 with TRBJ2-1; the match to TRBD2 covers 16 bases. CDR3 length: 15 residues. Germline V lookup: CDR1 SGHRS, CDR2 YFSETQ. Unmatched junction bases numbered 5, after V lost 6 bases and J lost 8 bases.

This chain connects TRBV30 to TRBJ1-5; no firm D call. Trimming took off 1 base at V and 5 bases at J, with 9 bases between the two ends. In germline, CDR1 is GTSNPN, CDR2 SVGIG (reference sequence). The CDR3 loop spans 13 amino acids. The CDR3 coding sequence is TGTGCCTGGAGTGCGGCTGACTATCAGCCCCAGCATTTT. Translating it yields CAWSAADYQPQHF.

This clone has a single count. The chain employs TRBV10-3 and TRBJ2-7; maybe TRBD2 (6 bases). Germline loops: CDR1 ENHRY, CDR2 SYGVKD. The CDR3 covers 13 residues. The germline V and J ends were trimmed by 11 bases and 1 base, with 15 bases remaining between them. The CDR3 bases are TGTGCCTCGGGAGCGGCATATTCCTACGAGCAGTACGTC. It specifies CASGAAYSYEQYV.

The chain is built from TRBV19 and TRBJ1-1; D possibly corresponds to TRBD1 (6 bases). Germline V CDR1 and CDR2: LNHDA, SQIVND (reference sequence). This CDR3 is built from 15 residues. Between the trimmed V and J ends, which lost 6 bases and 4 bases, there was a span of 18 bases. The CDR3 sequence: CASRWNSQGSTEAFF. For the CDR3, the DNA is TGTGCCAGTAGATGGAACTCACAGGGTAGCACTGAAGCTTTCTTT. Full variable domain (outside the CDR3, taken from reference TRBV19 and TRBJ1-1): DGGITQSPKYLFRKEGQNVTLSCEQNLNHDAMYWYRQDPGQGLRLIYYSQIVNDFQKGDIAEGYSVSREKKESFPLTVTSAQKNPTAFYLCASRWNSQGSTEAFFGQGTRLTVV.

This chain connects TRBV5-4 to TRBJ2-3, with unresolved D. Germline V CDR1 and CDR2: SGHNT, YYREEE (reference sequence). The CDR3 loop spans 14 amino acids. Trimming removed 0 bases from V and 7 bases from J, with 12 bases in between. The CDR3 coding sequence is TGTGCCAGCAGCTTGGCCGGGTTGCCAAATACGCAGTATTTT. This translates into CASSLAGLPNTQYF. The variable domain in full, with the rest retrieved from reference TRBV5-4 and TRBJ2-3, is ETGVTQSPTHLIKTRGQQVTLRCSSQSGHNTVSWYQQALGQGPQFIFQYYREEENGRGNFPPRFSGLQFPNYSSELNVNALELDDSALYLCASSLAGLPNTQYFGPGTRLTVL.

This clone was recorded only once. The chain has TRBV3-1 (or the pseudogene TRBV3-2) and TRBJ2-3, with 11 bases aligning to TRBD2. The CDR3 has 16 residues. The ends lost 2 bases at V and 5 bases at J; junction bases unmatched: 6. The germline CDR1 and CDR2 sequences are LGHDT and YNNKEL (reference sequence). The CDR3 DNA is TGTGCCAGCAGCCAAAGGCTAGCGGGGGGAGGAGATACGCAGTATTTT. Translation: CASSQRLAGGGDTQYF.

The chain uses TRBV3-1 (or the pseudogene TRBV3-2) and TRBJ1-1, with a weak D call TRBD1 (5 bases). Germline-derived CDR1 and CDR2 are LGHDT and YNNKEL (reference sequence). The V gene lost 4 bases and the J gene lost 1 base, with 13 bases spanning the gap. This CDR3 comprises 15 residues. Here the CDR3 reads CASSPPGSGNTEAFF. For the CDR3, the DNA is TGTGCCAGCAGCCCCCCAGGGTCTGGGAACACTGAAGCTTTCTTT.

This chain connects TRBV30 to TRBJ2-6; D unclear. Trimming pared 0 bases from V and 4 bases from J, leaving 4 bases between. CDR3 length: 13 amino acids. Germline V gene data show CDR1 as GTSNPN and CDR2 as SVGIG (reference sequence). CDR3 in amino acids: CAWSVQGANVLTF. In DNA, the CDR3 is TGTGCCTGGAGTGTACAGGGGGCCAACGTCCTGACTTTC.

The genes are TRBV18 and TRBJ1-1; 12 nucleotides agree with TRBD1. With 0 bases clipped from V and 4 bases from J, the junction kept 6 bases outside the gene matches. In germline, CDR1 is KGHSH, CDR2 LQKENI. The CDR3 runs to 17 residues. The CDR3 spells CASSPPGQGAIGTEAFF. The CDR3 region has the DNA TGTGCCAGCTCACCACCGGGACAGGGGGCGATAGGCACTGAAGCTTTCTTT.

The chain links TRBV30 to TRBJ1-5; D perhaps matches TRBD1 (6 bases). Germline CDR1 and CDR2: GTSNPN and SVGIG (reference sequence). The CDR3 sequence is 14 residues long. V dropped 1 base and J dropped 1 base, with 8 bases sitting between them. CDR3 bases: TGTGCCTGGAGTGGCCAGGGGAGCAATCAGCCCCAGCATTTT. Protein sequence: CAWSGQGSNQPQHF.

The chain employs TRBV19 and TRBJ2-1; tentatively, D is TRBD2 (5 bases). Trimming stripped 0 bases from V and 0 bases from J, with 9 bases between. CDR1 LNHDA and CDR2 SQIVND come from the germline V gene (reference sequence). The CDR3 runs 16 residues. In nucleotides, the CDR3 is TGTGCCAGTAGTATAGATGCTGGGAGCTCCTACAATGAGCAGTTCTTC. Its translation: CASSIDAGSSYNEQFF.

The rearrangement uses TRBV18 and TRBJ1-2; D is possibly TRBD1 (6 bases). The CDR3 runs 14 residues. The germline V and J ends were trimmed by 2 bases and 4 bases, with 11 bases remaining between them. Germline loops: CDR1 KGHSH, CDR2 LQKENI. The CDR3 coding sequence is TGTGCCAGCTCACCAGGGACAACCTCCTATGGCTACACCTTC. It encodes CASSPGTTSYGYTF. Full variable domain (remainder filled in from reference TRBV18 and TRBJ1-2): NAGVMQNPRHLVRRRGQEARLRCSPMKGHSHVYWYRQLPEEGLKFMVYLQKENIIDESGMPKERFSAEFPKEGPSILRIQQVVRGDSAAYFCASSPGTTSYGYTFGSGTRLTVV.

V is TRBV4-1 and J is TRBJ2-2; the match to TRBD1 covers 7 bases. V dropped 3 bases and J dropped 3; count of bases not matched to a gene: 7. Germline-derived CDR1 and CDR2 are MGHRA and YSYEKL. The CDR3 runs to 16 residues. The CDR3 loop reads CASSHPRDSDTGELFF. In nucleotides, the CDR3 is TGCGCCAGCAGCCACCCCCGGGACAGTGACACCGGGGAGCTGTTTTTT.

The chain's CDR3 is CASQVAGGAPLHF. CDR3 sequence (DNA): TGTGCTTCGCAGGTGGCAGGGGGAGCACCCCTCCACTTT. The V gene is TRBV2, the J gene TRBJ1-6; 7 bases line up with TRBD1. There are 13 residues in the CDR3. Germline CDR1 is SNHLY and CDR2 is FYNNEI. The full variable domain, completed using reference TRBV2 and TRBJ1-6, is EPEVTQTPSHQVTQMGQEVILRCVPISNHLYFYWYRQILGQKVEFLVSFYNNEISEKSEIFDDQFSVERPDGSNFTLKIRSTKLEDSAMYFCASQVAGGAPLHFGNGTRLTVT.

V and J are TRBV11-3 and TRBJ1-3, with TRBD1 matching over 8 bases. J lost 2 bases, V lost 4 bases, and 7 bases had no gene match. CDR1 and CDR2 (germline): SGHNT, YENEEA. The CDR3 totals 16 residues. The CDR3 DNA follows: TGTGCCAGCAGCTCCTCAGGGGGCGCCGCTGGAAACACCATATATTTT. Its protein product is CASSSSGGAAGNTIYF.

This chain joins TRBV2 and TRBJ2-3, with a possible D match to TRBD2 (7 bases). The CDR3 is 14 amino acids. V shed 6 bases and J shed 2 bases, with 12 bases lying between them. The germline V gene has CDR1 SNHLY and CDR2 FYNNEI. CDR3 region: CASRGGVNTDTQYF. DNA for the CDR3: TGTGCCAGCAGAGGGGGGGTAAACACAGATACGCAGTATTTT.

This chain links TRBV10-1 with TRBJ1-2; a weak D match, TRBD1 (5 bases). The CDR3 is 12 residues long. V was clipped by 4 bases and J by 4 bases, with 7 bases between them. Germline loops: CDR1 WNHNN, CDR2 SYGVQD (reference sequence). For the CDR3, the DNA is TGCGCCAGCAGTGGACAGATCTATGGCTACACCTTC. It specifies CASSGQIYGYTF.

The sample holds a few counts of this clone. This rearrangement joins TRBV10-3 to TRBJ2-1; D is unresolved. The CDR3 spans 13 residues. CDR1 and CDR2 from the germline V gene are ENHRY and SYGVKD. Between the trimmed V and J ends, which lost 1 base and 10 bases, there was a span of 11 bases. The DNA for the CDR3 is TGTGCCATCAGTGAGTTTAACGGTCCAGAGCAGTTCTTC. Amino acid sequence: CAISEFNGPEQFF.

The CDR3 DNA follows: TGCGCCAGCAGCCCGGGGACAGCGAACTATGGCTACACCTTC. Its protein is CASSPGTANYGYTF. The rearrangement joins TRBV4-1 to TRBJ1-2; 7 bases are shared with TRBD1. Germline CDR1 is MGHRA and CDR2 is YSYEKL. Trimming at V came to 4 bases and at J to 2 bases, leaving 4 bases not matched to a gene. This CDR3 spans 14 amino acids.